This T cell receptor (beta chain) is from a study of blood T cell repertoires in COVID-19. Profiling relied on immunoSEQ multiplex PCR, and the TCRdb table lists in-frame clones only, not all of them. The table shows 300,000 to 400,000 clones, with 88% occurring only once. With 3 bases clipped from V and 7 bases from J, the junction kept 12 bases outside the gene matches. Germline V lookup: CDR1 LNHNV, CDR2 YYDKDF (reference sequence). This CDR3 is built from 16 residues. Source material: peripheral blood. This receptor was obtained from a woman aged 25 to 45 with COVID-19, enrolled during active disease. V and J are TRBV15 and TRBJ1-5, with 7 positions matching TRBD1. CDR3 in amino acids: CATSSGTRGRGQPQHF. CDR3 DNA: TGTGCCACCAGCAGCGGTACCAGGGGGAGAGGGCAGCCCCAGCATTTT. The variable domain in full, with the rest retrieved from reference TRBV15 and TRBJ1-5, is DAMVIQNPRYQVTQFGKPVTLSCSQTLNHNVMYWYQQKSSQAPKLLFHYYDKDFNNEADTPDNFQSRRPNTSFCFLDIRSPGLGDTAMYLCATSSGTRGRGQPQHFGDGTRLSIL.